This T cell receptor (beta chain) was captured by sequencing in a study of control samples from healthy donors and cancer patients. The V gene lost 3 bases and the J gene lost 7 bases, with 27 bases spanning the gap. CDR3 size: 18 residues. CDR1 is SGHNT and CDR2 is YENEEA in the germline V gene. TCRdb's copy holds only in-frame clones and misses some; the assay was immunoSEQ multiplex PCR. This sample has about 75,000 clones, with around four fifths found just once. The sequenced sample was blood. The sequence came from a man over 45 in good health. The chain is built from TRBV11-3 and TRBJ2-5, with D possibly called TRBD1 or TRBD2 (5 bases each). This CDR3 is CASSFRTTYGTQYRTQYF. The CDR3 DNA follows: TGTGCCAGCAGCTTCCGGACAACCTACGGGACCCAGTATAGGACCCAGTACTTC.